This TCR beta chain was observed in a study of technical replicates of blood from several donors. The germline V gene has CDR1 SGHTA and CDR2 FQGNSA. Trimming shortened V by 8 bases and J by 1 base, and 8 bases separated the two germline ends. The CDR3 has 12 amino acids. Sequencing was performed with immunoSEQ multiplex PCR; in TCRdb, only in-frame clones are kept and a portion is missing. The table shows more than 75,000 clones, with 90% to 96% occurring only once. The sample was T cells isolated from PBMCs. This TCR derives from a human donor in good health. The V and J genes are TRBV7-2 and TRBJ1-1; maybe TRBD1 (5 bases). CDR3 coding DNA: TGTGCCAGCCGGAGGGGGAACACTGAAGCTTTCTTT. Its translation: CASRRGNTEAFF.